A selection of T cell receptor beta chains follows, all from one sample in a study of blood T cell repertoires in COVID-19. Profiled with immunoSEQ multiplex PCR; TCRdb holds only in-frame clones, not every one. The sample has around 370,000 clones; around nine tenths are singletons. The sample comprised PBMCs or T cells enriched from blood (not recorded which). The receptors shown here come from a woman aged 18-29 years who had recovered from COVID-19. The CDR3 runs from the conserved cysteine through the conserved F or W. Each record gives: clone size, V gene, CDR3 length, D gene, J gene, CDR3 DNA, CDR3 protein. D genes are given only for firm matches. Size values are once, few and many counts, or a class for expanded clones, and some rows have none.

NA	TRBV3-1/TRBV3-2	15	TRBD2	TRBJ2-3	TGTGCCAGCAGCCTGAGCGGGGGTCACACAGATACGCAGTATTTT	CASSLSGGHTDTQYF
NA	TRBV30	15	TRBD2	TRBJ2-3	TGTGCCTGGGCAGCTAGCGGGATACACACAGATACGCAGTATTTT	CAWAASGIHTDTQYF
NA	TRBV4-2	16	NA	TRBJ2-3	TGTGCCAGCAGCCAAGAGGCGAGCAATCGGGCAGATACGCAGTATTTT	CASSQEASNRADTQYF
NA	TRBV4-2	19	TRBD1	TRBJ1-2	TGTGCCAGCAGCCAAGATCTTGGGGGACAGGGGGGAGAGAACTATGGCTACACCTTC	CASSQDLGGQGGENYGYTF
NA	TRBV5-6	15	NA	TRBJ2-3	TGTGCCAGCAGCTTCAGACTTAGCCCCACAGATACGCAGTATTTT	CASSFRLSPTDTQYF
NA	TRBV9	14	NA	TRBJ1-1	TGTGCCAGCAGCCAGGATGGGGCGAACACTGAAGCTTTCTTT	CASSQDGANTEAFF
NA	TRBV2	15	TRBD1	TRBJ1-6	TGTGCCAGCAGTGAAGTTGGCAGGGGGAATTCACCCCTCCACTTT	CASSEVGRGNSPLHF
few	TRBV6-1	13	NA	TRBJ2-7	TGTGCCAGCAGTGAAGGCCGCAGGTACGAGCAGTACTTC	CASSEGRRYEQYF
NA	TRBV20-1	10	NA	TRBJ1-1	TGCAGTGCCCCTAATACTGAAGCTTTCTTT	CSAPNTEAFF
NA	TRBV5-1	14	NA	TRBJ1-4	TGCGCCACAAGAGATCCGTTAACTAATGAAAAACTGTTTTTT	CATRDPLTNEKLFF
NA	TRBV7-8	16	TRBD2	TRBJ2-7	TGTGCCAGCAGCTTAGATAATCGGGGGGGCCACCACGAGCAGTACTTC	CASSLDNRGGHHEQYF
NA	TRBV16	20	TRBD1	TRBJ1-1	TGTGCCAGCAGCCCCCTGGGCTTGGGACAGGGGGCCGGTGGGGTCACTGAAGCTTTCTTT	CASSPLGLGQGAGGVTEAFF
once	TRBV6-1	14	NA	TRBJ2-1	TGTGCCAGCAGTGAATTCGGGGGCTACAATGAGCAGTTCTTC	CASSEFGGYNEQFF
NA	TRBV28	15	NA	TRBJ1-5	TGTGCCAGCAGTTTATGGGGGGGGGTCGCTCAGCCCCAGCATTTT	CASSLWGGVAQPQHF
NA	TRBV7-9	12	NA	TRBJ2-7	TGTGCCAGCAGCTTAGTCACCTACGAGCAGTACTTC	CASSLVTYEQYF
NA	TRBV5-6	16	TRBD2	TRBJ2-1	TGTGCCAGCAGCTTACCGAGACTAGCGGGGGCCCAAGAGCAGTTCTTC	CASSLPRLAGAQEQFF
NA	TRBV5-1	15	TRBD1	TRBJ1-1	TGCGCCAGCAGCCCCCCCCAGGGGGCGAACACTGAAGCTTTCTTT	CASSPPQGANTEAFF
NA	TRBV23-1	15	NA	TRBJ1-1	TGCGCCAGCAGCTCCTACGTCAGGGGTTTCACTGAAGCTTTCTTT	CASSSYVRGFTEAFF
once	TRBV28	14	NA	TRBJ1-2	TGTGCCAGCAGTCTCTACAGGATTTCCTATGGCTACACCTTC	CASSLYRISYGYTF
NA	TRBV5-1	15	NA	TRBJ2-3	TGCGCCAGCAGCTTGGTAACAGGGAAAACAGATACGCAGTATTTT	CASSLVTGKTDTQYF
NA	TRBV3-1/TRBV3-2	13	NA	TRBJ2-7	TGTGCCAGCAGCCCGGACACGTCCTACGAGCAGTACTTC	CASSPDTSYEQYF
NA	TRBV15	16	TRBD1	TRBJ1-5	TGTGCCACCAGCAGAGAGGAGGGGGCCCTCAATCAGCCCCAGCATTTT	CATSREEGALNQPQHF
NA	TRBV6-1	13	NA	TRBJ1-5	TGTGCCAGCAGTGAGGGTAGTTATCAGGCCCAGCATTTT	CASSEGSYQAQHF
NA	TRBV15	16	TRBD1	TRBJ2-2	TGTGCCACCAGCACTTCCGGGACAGGGGGCGGGAGGGAGCTGTTTTTT	CATSTSGTGGGRELFF
NA	TRBV6-1	16	NA	TRBJ1-2	TGTGCCAGCAGTGAACCCGAGACCAGGGGCCGGTATGGCTACACCTTC	CASSEPETRGRYGYTF
NA	TRBV2	16	TRBD2	TRBJ2-1	TGTGCCAGCAGTGATGGACTAGCGGGGGGGTACAATGAGCAGTTCTTC	CASSDGLAGGYNEQFF
NA	TRBV4-1	15	NA	TRBJ1-2	TGCGCCAGCAGCCAAGAGCAGGGTGCTAACTATGGCTACACCTTC	CASSQEQGANYGYTF
NA	TRBV29-1	12	TRBD1	TRBJ1-1	TGCAGCGTGGGGACAGCGAACACTGAAGCTTTCTTT	CSVGTANTEAFF
once	TRBV5-1	14	NA	TRBJ2-7	TGCGCCAGCAGCTTGGACGCAGACAGCTACGAGCAGTACTTC	CASSLDADSYEQYF
NA	TRBV5-6	13	NA	TRBJ1-2	TGTGCCAGCAGCTTTATGGTGGGAGGCGACTACACCTTC	CASSFMVGGDYTF
NA	TRBV4-1	12	NA	TRBJ1-1	TGCGCCAGCGGCAAATGGGGCGCTGAAGCTTTCTTT	CASGKWGAEAFF
once	TRBV30	16	NA	TRBJ2-2	TGTGCCTGGAGCGGGTGGAAAAGAGCGAACACCGGGGAGCTGTTTTTT	CAWSGWKRANTGELFF
NA	TRBV27	13	TRBD1	TRBJ1-2	TGTGCCAGCAGTTTAGGGGGACAGGGAGACTACACCTTC	CASSLGGQGDYTF
NA	TRBV15	13	NA	TRBJ1-1	TGTGCCACCAGCAGAGATATCCTGAGGTTAGCTTTCTTT	CATSRDILRLAFF
NA	TRBV6-5	16	NA	TRBJ1-6	TGTGCCAGCAGTTACACTAGGGAATCCTATAATTCACCCCTCCACTTT	CASSYTRESYNSPLHF
NA	TRBV5-1	14	NA	TRBJ1-4	TGCGCCAGCCGTTCAGGGGCAACTAATGAAAAACTGTTTTTT	CASRSGATNEKLFF
NA	TRBV7-6	15	NA	TRBJ2-7	TGTGCCAGCAGCCCCTTAGGAGGGGCATCCTACGAGCAGTACTTC	CASSPLGGASYEQYF
NA	TRBV6-1	14	NA	TRBJ1-1	TGTGCCAGCAGTGAAGGGGAGGGGAACACTGAAGCTTTCTTT	CASSEGEGNTEAFF
NA	TRBV27	13	NA	TRBJ2-1	TGTGCCAGCAGTTGGACAGCCAACAATGAGCAGTTCTTC	CASSWTANNEQFF
NA	TRBV5-1	14	NA	TRBJ2-7	TGCGCCAGCAGCTTGCCTGGAGTATCCTACGAGCAGTACTTC	CASSLPGVSYEQYF
NA	TRBV6-5	14	NA	TRBJ2-7	TGTGCCAGCACGACACAAAGGAGGGGGCACGAGCAGTACTTC	CASTTQRRGHEQYF
NA	TRBV18	12	NA	TRBJ1-6	TGTGCCAGCTCACGCGGCTCTTCACCCCTCCACTTT	CASSRGSSPLHF
NA	TRBV4-2	17	TRBD1	TRBJ1-6	TGTGCCAGCAGCCAGGCACGGACAGGCTCCTATAATTCACCCCTCCACTTT	CASSQARTGSYNSPLHF
NA	TRBV7-2	13	NA	TRBJ1-2	TGTGCCAGCAGCTTAGGGCCAGACTATGGCTACACCTTC	CASSLGPDYGYTF
once	TRBV29-1	13	TRBD1	TRBJ1-2	TGCAGCGTCCTAGACCAGGGGGCACGAGGCTACACCTTC	CSVLDQGARGYTF
few	TRBV24-1	13	NA	TRBJ1-2	TGTGCCACCAGTGATTTAACCGGGAACGGCTACACCTTC	CATSDLTGNGYTF
NA	TRBV4-1	14	NA	TRBJ1-2	TGCGCCAGCAGCCAAGACAGGGCTAACTATGGCTACACCTTC	CASSQDRANYGYTF
NA	TRBV30	12	NA	TRBJ1-2	TGTGCCTGGTCCAGGGGTTTCTATGGCTACACCTTC	CAWSRGFYGYTF
NA	TRBV12-5	14	NA	TRBJ2-4	TGTGCTAGTGCCGGGGGACAGACCAAAAACATTCAGTACTTC	CASAGGQTKNIQYF
NA	TRBV7-9	14	NA	TRBJ1-1	TGTGCCAGCAGCTTAGCCAACAGTCCAGCCGAAGCTTTCTTT	CASSLANSPAEAFF
NA	TRBV6-1	17	NA	TRBJ1-1	TGTGCCAGCAGTGAAGGGATTATACGGGGGAAAGACACTGAAGCTTTCTTT	CASSEGIIRGKDTEAFF
NA	TRBV6-5	14	NA	TRBJ1-1	TGTGCCAGCCGATGGGGAGGGTCGAACACTGAAGCTTTCTTT	CASRWGGSNTEAFF
NA	TRBV2	13	NA	TRBJ1-5	TGTGCCAGCAGACAGTCGATTAATCAGCCCCAGCATTTT	CASRQSINQPQHF
NA	TRBV6-2/TRBV6-3	17	NA	TRBJ2-5	TGTGCCAGCAGTTACTCGGGTTTCCAGGTGCTCCAAGAGACCCAGTACTTC	CASSYSGFQVLQETQYF
NA	TRBV6-5	15	NA	TRBJ1-1	TGTGCCAGCAGTCCCCATCGAGCAGGGAACACTGAAGCTTTCTTT	CASSPHRAGNTEAFF
NA	TRBV6-4	16	NA	TRBJ1-2	TGTGCCAGCAGTGACTCCTCCGGGTCTCCCCTTTATGGCTACACCTTC	CASSDSSGSPLYGYTF
NA	TRBV5-8	16	NA	TRBJ1-2	TGTGCCAGCAGCTTGCCTATTAGGACAGCGCACTATGGCTACACCTTC	CASSLPIRTAHYGYTF
NA	TRBV28	12	NA	TRBJ2-7	TGTGCCAGCAGTGGACGGACAGGCGGGGCGGACTTC	CASSGRTGGADF
NA	TRBV29-1	14	NA	TRBJ2-4	TGCAGCGTTGAAGTGGGCAGGGATAAAAACATTCAGTACTTC	CSVEVGRDKNIQYF